This entry describes one T cell receptor (beta chain). What it binds is not known. Here immunoSEQ multiplex PCR was the method, and the copy in TCRdb shows in-frame clones only, minus some. The sample yields about 160,000 clones, roughly nine tenths seen once. This specimen belongs to a study of cytomegalovirus exposure and HLA in healthy donors. Findings and limits, study-wide: A few chains linked to CMV were shown in vitro to be specific for CMV antigens.

The receptor was isolated from a woman younger than 35 in good health and CMV-seropositive. The sample comprised PBMCs.

CDR3 sequence reads: CASNQLKTGTARTDTQYF. The DNA for the CDR3 is TGTGCCAGCAACCAGCTGAAGACCGGGACAGCGCGCACAGATACGCAGTATTTT. The rearrangement joins TRBV28 to TRBJ2-3, with 7 bases matching TRBD1. Germline lookup yields CDR1 MDHEN and CDR2 SYDVKM. CDR3 length: 18 residues. V dropped 7 bases and J dropped 1; count of bases not matched to a gene: 17. Combining the CDR3 with reference TRBV28 and TRBJ2-3 gives the whole variable domain DVKVTQSSRYLVKRTGEKVFLECVQDMDHENMFWYRQDPGLGLRLIYFSYDVKMKEKGDIPEGYSVSREKKERFSLILESASTNQTSMYLCASNQLKTGTARTDTQYFGPGTRLTVL.